One and the same sample provided the 2 T cell receptor beta chains below, sequenced in a study of blood T cells in healthy people across ages (dated by TCRdb to the mid-2010s). To prepare the library, 5' RACE was applied. Sequencing took place on an Illumina HiSeq 2500. The second PCR ran for roughly 6 to 11 cycles and used a J-beta primer mix along with a sample-barcoded 5' primer. The public reads were reprocessed in TCRdb via fastp at Q25 and MiXCR, keeping in-frame beta chains. Rows are combined by CDR3 protein, so each entry shows the most common genes and DNA. The sample includes 630,000 or so distinct CDR3 sequences, with roughly 32% observed a single time. The top ten constitute approximately 15% of the sample. The sequenced sample was blood. The source of these receptors is a woman older than 75 in good health. Donor details come from another sample of the same person, matched by shared clones.

This clonotype was seen at least ten times. The rearrangement joins TRBV9 to TRBJ2-1, with D perhaps matching TRBD1 (6 bases). The CDR3 runs 17 residues. V was pared by 4 bases and J by 2 bases, with 19 bases between. The germline V gene encodes CDR1 SGDLS and CDR2 YYNGEE. CDR3 bases: TGTGCCAGCAGCCTACTTGACGGCAGGGGAACCTACAATGAGCAGTTCTTC. This codes for CASSLLDGRGTYNEQFF.

The rearrangement joins TRBV29-1 to TRBJ2-5; the D gene is possibly TRBD2 (5 bases). The DNA end favors TRBJ2-7, so the J call may be wrong. The CDR3 is made up of 15 amino acids. Germline V gene sequence: CDR1 SQVTM, CDR2 ANQGSEA. CDR3 sequence: CSAIGSARAAYEQYF. CDR3 nucleotides: TGCAGCGCCATTGGTAGCGCTAGGGCCGCCTACGAGCAGTACTTC.